The next 18 T cell receptor beta chains were all read from a single sample in a study of T cell clonotyping in hematopoietic cell transplantation. Repertoires were generated with immunoSEQ multiplex PCR, while TCRdb's copy carries only in-frame clones and drops some. The sample shows roughly 46,000 clones, roughly 80% of them seen only once. The sample's time point: recipient sample about 28 days before transplant, after cytoreduction. The input for sequencing was peripheral blood mononuclear cells, taken before stem cell transplant. The receptors were gathered from a man between 60 and 75 years old with myelodysplastic syndrome. Some clones in this sample may be carry-over from other donors' samples.

The rearrangement joins TRBV19 to TRBJ1-2; 9 bases map to TRBD1. V was pared by 10 bases and J by 4 bases, with 16 bases of the junction left unmatched. In germline, CDR1 is LNHDA, CDR2 SQIVND (reference sequence). The CDR3 covers 16 residues. CDR3 nucleotide sequence: TGTGCCACCTCCGGGACAGGGTCCACTTCGGTCTATGGCTACACCTTC. Protein sequence: CATSGTGSTSVYGYTF. Complete variable domain (other parts from reference TRBV19 and TRBJ1-2): DGGITQSPKYLFRKEGQNVTLSCEQNLNHDAMYWYRQDPGQGLRLIYYSQIVNDFQKGDIAEGYSVSREKKESFPLTVTSAQKNPTAFYLCATSGTGSTSVYGYTFGSGTRLTVV.

This clone was seen a single time. This chain connects TRBV7-9 to TRBJ1-1, with D unclear. Trimming left V 5 bases short and J 0 bases short, with 7 bases between. The CDR3 runs to 13 residues. Germline V gene sequence: CDR1 SEHNR, CDR2 FQNEAQ (reference sequence). The CDR3 DNA reads as TGTGCCAGCAGCCCGGTGGTGAACACTGAAGCTTTCTTT. It encodes CASSPVVNTEAFF. The whole variable domain, filled in from reference TRBV7-9 and TRBJ1-1, reads DTGVSQNPRHKITKRGQNVTFRCDPISEHNRLYWYRQTLGQGPEFLTYFQNEAQLEKSRLLSDRFSAERPKGSFSTLEIQRTEQGDSAMYLCASSPVVNTEAFFGQGTRLTVV.

The chain recombines TRBV27 with TRBJ2-5; D is perhaps TRBD1 or TRBD2 (7 bases each). This CDR3 region has 14 residues. Germline CDR1 reads MNHEY; CDR2 reads SMNVEV (reference sequence). V shed 6 bases and J shed 4 bases, with 15 bases lying between them. DNA of the CDR3: TGTGCCAGCAGACACGACAGGGAGGGAGAGACCCAGTACTTC. Translation: CASRHDREGETQYF.

V gene TRBV4-2 combines with J gene TRBJ1-2; D is undetermined. The CDR3 sequence is 17 residues long. CDR1 is LGHNA, CDR2 YNFKEQ, per germline. The V end was cut by 0 bases, the J end by 4 bases, with 18 bases between. CDR3 residues: CASSQDFQDIGGYGYTF. The DNA of the CDR3 is TGTGCCAGCAGCCAAGATTTCCAGGATATTGGTGGCTATGGCTACACCTTC.

J is TRBJ1-5 and V is TRBV19; maybe TRBD1 (5 bases). The germline CDR1 and CDR2 sequences are LNHDA and SQIVND (reference sequence). The V gene lost 4 bases and the J gene lost 0 bases, with 10 bases spanning the gap. This CDR3 is built from 15 residues. The CDR3 sequence: CASSTTVLSNQPQHF. The CDR3 DNA follows: TGTGCCAGTAGTACGACAGTTCTTAGCAATCAGCCCCAGCATTTT.

V usage is TRBV10-3 and J usage is TRBJ2-1; TRBD2 matches 13 bases. The V gene's germline CDR1 is ENHRY and CDR2 SYGVKD. V shed 5 bases, J shed 6 bases, and the junction held 4 bases outside the gene matches. The CDR3 runs to 15 residues. CDR3 region: CAISTSGGAANEQFF. As DNA, the CDR3 is TGTGCCATCAGTACTAGCGGGGGGGCGGCCAATGAGCAGTTCTTC.

This chain uses TRBV7-2 with TRBJ2-4; D uncertain. Trimming removed 3 bases at V and 1 base at J, with 13 bases between. The CDR3 loop spans 16 amino acids. Per the germline V gene, CDR1 is SGHTA and CDR2 is FQGNSA. The CDR3 DNA reads TGTGCCAGCAGCTTGTCCTCGGCGCAGGCCAAAAACATTCAGTACTTC. This encodes CASSLSSAQAKNIQYF.

V is TRBV19 and J is TRBJ1-1; D gene uncertain. V was trimmed by 1 base and J by 7 bases, leaving 10 bases between them. Germline V gene lookup returns CDR1 LNHDA and CDR2 SQIVND (reference sequence). This CDR3 has 13 amino acids. The CDR3, as DNA: TGTGCCAGTAGTATAGGGTACGGGGTTGAAGCTTTCTTT. Protein: CASSIGYGVEAFF.

The chain recombines TRBV10-3 with TRBJ2-3, with 7 bases fitting TRBD1. Losses at the gene ends were 8 bases for V and 5 bases for J; bases not matched to a gene: 7. The CDR3 runs 13 residues. Germline CDR1 and CDR2: ENHRY and SYGVKD. CDR3 in amino acids: CAIAEGAGDTQYF. The CDR3 nucleotides read TGTGCCATCGCCGAGGGGGCGGGAGATACGCAGTATTTT.

This clone has only a few counts. The V gene is TRBV7-3, the J gene TRBJ2-1; 14 bases are a match to TRBD2. CDR1 and CDR2 (germline): SGHTA, FQGTGA. This CDR3 spans 12 amino acids. Losses at the gene ends were 8 bases for V and 9 bases for J; bases not matched to a gene: 0. The CDR3 here is CASGTSGGEQFF. The CDR3 region has the DNA TGTGCCAGCGGGACTAGCGGGGGTGAGCAGTTCTTC.

The rearrangement uses TRBV11-2 and TRBJ1-2; no firm D call. Per the germline V gene, CDR1 is SGHAT and CDR2 is FQNNGV. Trimming stripped 0 bases from V and 3 bases from J, with 11 bases between. The CDR3 runs to 15 residues. The CDR3, as DNA: TGTGCCAGCAGCTTAGAGCGGTCCGGGTACTATGGCTACACCTTC. It codes for CASSLERSGYYGYTF.

The V gene is TRBV7-2, the J gene TRBJ1-1; D call uncertain. Germline CDR1 is SGHTA and CDR2 is FQGNSA. V was shortened by 2 bases and J by 5 bases, with 6 bases between the two germline ends. The CDR3 has 12 residues. The CDR3 nucleotides are TGTGCCAGCAGCTTAAGCAGAACTGAAGCTTTCTTT. Translated, it gives CASSLSRTEAFF.

The rearrangement uses TRBV7-2 and TRBJ1-2; TRBD1 is a possible D gene (5 bases). V was clipped by 1 base and J by 6 bases, with 9 bases between them. This CDR3 comprises 13 residues. CDR1 and CDR2 from the germline V gene are SGHTA and FQGNSA. The CDR3 loop reads CASSLGREDGYTF. CDR3 DNA sequence: TGTGCCAGCAGCTTAGGCAGGGAGGATGGCTACACCTTC.

CDR3 region: CASSPLQRSSYNEQFF. CDR3 in DNA: TGTGCCAGCAGTCCGCTCCAGCGGAGCTCCTACAATGAGCAGTTCTTC. The chain uses TRBV11-2 and TRBJ2-1; the D gene is possibly TRBD2 (5 bases). V lost 6 bases and J lost 0, with 15 bases in between. The CDR3 is 16 amino acids. Germline loops: CDR1 SGHAT, CDR2 FQNNGV.

The chain employs TRBV5-8 and TRBJ2-2; D call uncertain. There are 13 residues in the CDR3. The V gene's germline CDR1 is SGHTS and CDR2 YDEGEE. V dropped 4 bases and J dropped 4 bases, with 8 bases sitting between them. CDR3 sequence: CASSPVLTGELFF. Written as DNA, the CDR3 is TGTGCCAGCAGCCCCGTCCTCACCGGGGAGCTGTTTTTT.

This clone was seen only a few times. The V gene is TRBV30, the J gene TRBJ1-5; weak D call: TRBD1 (5 bases). Per germline, CDR1 GTSNPN and CDR2 SVGIG (reference sequence). This CDR3 contains 14 residues. V was clipped by 2 bases and J by 3 bases, with 11 bases between them. CDR3 loop: CAWSWGSDNQPQHF. CDR3 nucleotides: TGTGCCTGGAGTTGGGGGTCGGACAATCAGCCCCAGCATTTT.

The chain combines TRBV29-1 with TRBJ1-2; 8 nucleotides agree with TRBD1. V lost 6 bases, J lost 8 bases, and 11 bases stayed unmatched. CDR1 is SQVTM, CDR2 ANQGSEA, per germline. The CDR3 totals 13 residues. The CDR3 sequence is CSVGDRPRGGYTF. CDR3 sequence (DNA): TGCAGCGTAGGGGACAGGCCTCGGGGAGGCTACACCTTC.

CDR3 nucleotides: TGTGCCAGCAGCTACTCCTACGAGCAGTACTTC. This sequence encodes CASSYSYEQYF. The chain combines TRBV9 with TRBJ2-7; D remains ambiguous. The V and J ends lost 4 bases and 0 bases respectively, with 2 bases between them. Per germline, CDR1 SGDLS and CDR2 YYNGEE. CDR3 length: 11 residues.